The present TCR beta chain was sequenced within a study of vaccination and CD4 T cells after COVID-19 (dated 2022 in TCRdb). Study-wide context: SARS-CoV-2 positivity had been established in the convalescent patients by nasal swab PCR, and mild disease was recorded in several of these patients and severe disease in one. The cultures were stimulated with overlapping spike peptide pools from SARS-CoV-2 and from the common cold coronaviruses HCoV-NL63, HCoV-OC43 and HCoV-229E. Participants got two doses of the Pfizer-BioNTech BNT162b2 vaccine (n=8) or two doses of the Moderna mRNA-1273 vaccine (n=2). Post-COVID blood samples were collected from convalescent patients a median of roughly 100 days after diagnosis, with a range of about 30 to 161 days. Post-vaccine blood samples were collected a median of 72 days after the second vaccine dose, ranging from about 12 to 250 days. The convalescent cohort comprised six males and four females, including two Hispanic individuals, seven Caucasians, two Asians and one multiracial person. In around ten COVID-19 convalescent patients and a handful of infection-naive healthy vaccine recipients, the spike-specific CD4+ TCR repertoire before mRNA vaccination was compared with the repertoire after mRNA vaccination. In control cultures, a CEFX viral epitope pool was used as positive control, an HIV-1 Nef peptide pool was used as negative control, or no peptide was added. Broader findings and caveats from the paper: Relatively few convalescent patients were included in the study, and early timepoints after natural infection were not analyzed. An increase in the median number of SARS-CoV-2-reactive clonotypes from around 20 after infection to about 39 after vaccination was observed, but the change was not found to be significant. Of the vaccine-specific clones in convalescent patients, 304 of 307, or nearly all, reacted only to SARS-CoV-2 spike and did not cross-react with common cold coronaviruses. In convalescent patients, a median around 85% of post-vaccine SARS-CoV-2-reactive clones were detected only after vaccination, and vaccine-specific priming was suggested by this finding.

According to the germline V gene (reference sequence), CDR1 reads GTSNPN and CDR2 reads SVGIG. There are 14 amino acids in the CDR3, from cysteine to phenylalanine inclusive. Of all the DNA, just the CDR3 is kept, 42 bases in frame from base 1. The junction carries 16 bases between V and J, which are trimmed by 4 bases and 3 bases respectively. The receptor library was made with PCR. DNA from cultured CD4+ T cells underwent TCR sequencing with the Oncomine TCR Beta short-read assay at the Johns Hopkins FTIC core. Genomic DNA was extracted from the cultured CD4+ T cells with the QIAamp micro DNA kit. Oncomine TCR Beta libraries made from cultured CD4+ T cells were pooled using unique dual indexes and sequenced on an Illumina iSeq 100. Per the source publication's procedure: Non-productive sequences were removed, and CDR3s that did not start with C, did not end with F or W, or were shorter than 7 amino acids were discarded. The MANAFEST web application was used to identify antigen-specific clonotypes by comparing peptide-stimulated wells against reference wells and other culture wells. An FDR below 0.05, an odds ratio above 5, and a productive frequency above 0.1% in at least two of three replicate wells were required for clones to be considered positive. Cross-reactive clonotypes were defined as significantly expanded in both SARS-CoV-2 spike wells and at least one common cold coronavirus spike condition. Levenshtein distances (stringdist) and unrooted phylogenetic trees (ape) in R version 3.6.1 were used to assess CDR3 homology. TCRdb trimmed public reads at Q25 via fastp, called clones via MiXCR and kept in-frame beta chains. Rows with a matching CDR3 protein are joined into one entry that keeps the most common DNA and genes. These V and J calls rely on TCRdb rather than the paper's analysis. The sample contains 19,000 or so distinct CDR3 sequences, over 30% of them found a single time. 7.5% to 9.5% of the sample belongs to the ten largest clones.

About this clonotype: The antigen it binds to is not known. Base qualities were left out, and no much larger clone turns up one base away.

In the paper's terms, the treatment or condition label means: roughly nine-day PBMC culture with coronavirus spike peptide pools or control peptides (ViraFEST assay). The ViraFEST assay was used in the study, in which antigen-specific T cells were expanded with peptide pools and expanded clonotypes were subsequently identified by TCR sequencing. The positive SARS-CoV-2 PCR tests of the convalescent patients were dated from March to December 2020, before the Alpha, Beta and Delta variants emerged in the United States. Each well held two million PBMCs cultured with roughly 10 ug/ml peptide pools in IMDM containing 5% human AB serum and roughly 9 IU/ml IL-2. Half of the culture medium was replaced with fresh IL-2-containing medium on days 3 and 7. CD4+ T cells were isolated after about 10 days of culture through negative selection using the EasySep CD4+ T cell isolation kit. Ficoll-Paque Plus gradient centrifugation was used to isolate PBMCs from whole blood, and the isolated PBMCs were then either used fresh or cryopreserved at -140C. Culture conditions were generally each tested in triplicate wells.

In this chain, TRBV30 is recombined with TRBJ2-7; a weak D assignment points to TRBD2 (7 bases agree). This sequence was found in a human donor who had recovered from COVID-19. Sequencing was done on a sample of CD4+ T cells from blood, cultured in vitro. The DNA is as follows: TGTGCCTGGAATACAGGGAGCGGGAACTACGAGCAGTACTTC. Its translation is CAWNTGSGNYEQYF.